What follows are 14 T cell receptor beta chains derived from one specimen sequenced in a study of Ad26.COV2.S vaccination and SARS-CoV-2 variants. Treatment specified: around 19 received Ad26.COV2.S at low or high dose, single or two shots; roughly five received placebo; per-sample allocation not given. Sampling was performed 63 days after the first vaccine or placebo injection. TCRdb keeps only in-frame clones here, not all; method: immunoSEQ multiplex PCR. The table lists 350,000 to 450,000 clones, 85% of them singletons, with roughly 3.3% in the top ten. The sequencing used peripheral blood, collected in a trial of Ad26.COV2.S vaccine versus placebo. These receptors were collected from a person aged 18 to 59 who received the Ad26.COV2.S COVID-19 vaccine or a placebo.

The rearrangement uses TRBV12-5 and TRBJ1-2; possible D gene TRBD1, 5 bases. Trimming pared 5 bases from V and 5 bases from J, leaving 9 bases between. Looked up from germline, CDR1 is LGHNT and CDR2 is FRNRAP. The CDR3 covers 12 residues. CDR3 in amino acids: CASGHDRYGYTF. The CDR3 DNA reads as TGTGCTAGTGGTCACGACAGATATGGCTACACCTTC.

This clone has only a few counts. The chain is built from TRBV6-2 or TRBV6-3 and TRBJ2-3; 14 bases fit TRBD2. CDR3 length: 16 residues. In germline, CDR1 is MNHEY, CDR2 SVGEGT. V trimming: 3 bases; J trimming: 3 bases; junction bases outside the gene matches: 2. Here the CDR3 DNA reads TGTGCCAGCAGTTATGGACTAGCGGGAGGTACAGATACGCAGTATTTT. Amino acids: CASSYGLAGGTDTQYF.

This sequence joins TRBV7-9 and TRBJ2-7; D remains unclear. The length of the CDR3 is 11 residues. Germline V gene lookup returns CDR1 SEHNR and CDR2 FQNEAQ (reference sequence). V was clipped by 7 bases and J by 7 bases, with 11 bases between them. The CDR3 loop reads CASKSIGEQYF. In DNA, the CDR3 is TGTGCCAGCAAATCTATCGGAGAGCAGTACTTC.

The chain joins TRBV18 to TRBJ2-3; D remains ambiguous. V lost 8 bases to trimming and J lost 1 base, with 19 bases between them. This CDR3 contains 16 residues. CDR1 KGHSH and CDR2 LQKENI come from the germline V gene. The CDR3 region is CASASLLLGGTDTQYF. The CDR3 DNA reads TGTGCCAGCGCGAGCCTTCTTCTTGGTGGCACAGATACGCAGTATTTT.

The J gene is TRBJ1-1, the V gene TRBV2; possible D gene TRBD1, 5 bases. Per the germline V gene, CDR1 is SNHLY and CDR2 is FYNNEI. V was cut by 7 bases and J by 3 bases, with 15 bases left in between. This CDR3 spans 14 amino acids. As DNA, the CDR3 is TGTGCCAGCACCAGGACCTTGGGGGACACTGAAGCTTTCTTT. Residues: CASTRTLGDTEAFF.

This sequence joins TRBV30 and TRBJ2-1; 8 positions agree with TRBD2. The CDR3 extends over 14 amino acids. Germline CDR1 is GTSNPN and CDR2 is SVGIG (reference sequence). With V trimmed by 3 bases and J by 5 bases, 6 bases remained unmatched. The CDR3 spells CAWRSSGSNNEQFF. CDR3 nucleotide sequence: TGTGCCTGGAGGTCAAGCGGGAGTAACAATGAGCAGTTCTTC.

This chain joins TRBV21-1 and TRBJ2-7; the DNA was not used to check the table's D call, TRBD2. TRBV21-1 is a pseudogene segment. CDR3 length: 20 residues. CDR3 residues: CASSKDRSGRAQETSYEQYF. CDR3 nucleotides: TGTGCCAGCAGCAAAGACCGTAGCGGGAGGGCCCAGGAGACCTCCTACGAGCAGTACTTC.

The gene calls are TRBV28 and TRBJ1-1; D is ambiguous. Germline V lookup: CDR1 MDHEN, CDR2 SYDVKM. The V and J ends lost 7 bases and 0 bases respectively, with 12 bases between them. The CDR3 loop spans 14 amino acids. CDR3 DNA: TGTGCCAGCATCTCAGGTGCCTTGAACACTGAAGCTTTCTTT. Amino acids: CASISGALNTEAFF.

In this sample, this clone turned up a few times. The chain has TRBV19 and TRBJ1-2; D not certain. The CDR3 spans 13 residues. The germline V and J ends were trimmed by 3 bases and 3 bases, with 8 bases remaining between them. Germline CDR1 reads LNHDA; CDR2 reads SQIVND (reference sequence). CDR3 nucleotide sequence: TGTGCCAGTAGTATCTTCCTCTACTATGGCTACACCTTC. Translation: CASSIFLYYGYTF.

The chain links TRBV11-2 to TRBJ2-5; D is uncertain. V dropped 0 bases and J dropped 1 base, with 15 bases sitting between them. Germline lookup yields CDR1 SGHAT and CDR2 FQNNGV. The CDR3 has 17 residues. The chain's CDR3 is CASSLDRARTPQETQYF. The CDR3 coding sequence is TGTGCCAGCAGCTTAGATCGAGCACGTACTCCCCAAGAGACCCAGTACTTC.

The genes are TRBV11-2 and TRBJ2-3, with 10 bases lining up with TRBD2. The length of the CDR3 is 17 residues. CDR1 SGHAT and CDR2 FQNNGV come from the germline V gene. Unmatched junction bases numbered 11, after V lost 3 bases and J lost 5 bases. CDR3 in amino acids: CASSFRGLAGAGDTQYF. In DNA, the CDR3 is TGTGCCAGCAGCTTCCGGGGGCTAGCGGGAGCAGGAGATACGCAGTATTTT.

The genes are TRBV7-2 and TRBJ2-7; TRBD2 is a possible D gene (5 bases). The CDR3 loop spans 13 amino acids. Germline lookup yields CDR1 SGHTA and CDR2 FQGNSA. The V end was cut by 5 bases, the J end by 4 bases, with 12 bases between. For the CDR3, the DNA is TGTGCCAGCAGCCTCCAGACTACGTACGAGCAGTACTTC. This encodes CASSLQTTYEQYF.

This chain links TRBV6-5 with TRBJ2-6, with TRBD2 as a possible D gene (5 bases). CDR3 length: 15 amino acids. V shed 2 bases and J shed 0 bases, with 5 bases lying between them. The germline gives CDR1 MNHEY, CDR2 SVGAGI. CDR3 in amino acids: CASSYEGSGANVLTF. The CDR3 DNA follows: TGTGCCAGCAGTTACGAGGGCTCTGGGGCCAACGTCCTGACTTTC.

CDR3 amino acids: CASSPPGRAGYTF. The DNA of the CDR3 is TGTGCCAGCTCACCCCCGGGAAGGGCTGGCTACACCTTC. The rearrangement uses TRBV18 and TRBJ1-2; D unresolved. Trimming stripped 3 bases from V and 7 bases from J, with 12 bases between. Germline assignment: CDR1 KGHSH and CDR2 LQKENI. CDR3 size: 13 residues.